This T cell receptor beta chain was captured by sequencing in a study of early T cells in non-severe SARS-CoV-2 infection (dated by TCRdb to the early 2020s). Background for the entire study: TCR sequencing used bulk RNA from unsorted whole blood, so alpha and beta chains could not be paired. Broad study findings and their caveats: VDJdb matching was skewed toward anti-spike CD8 responses, so virus-specific expansions were likely underestimated and private and CD4 specificities were missed.

A case-control design nested within a healthcare worker cohort in London, UK, was used, with weekly nasopharyngeal swab PCR tests and blood sampling performed. Healthcare workers were enrolled in the week of the UK lockdown, from 23 to 31 March 2020, and were followed every week for up to roughly 15 weeks. The protocol used for the library was 5' RACE. The listed sequencing device is NextSeq 500. The TCR library protocol attached unique molecular identifiers to individual cDNA molecules to correct for sequencing error and PCR bias. Both TCR alpha and beta chains were sequenced, and tight co-correlation was observed between alpha and beta sequence abundances in each sample. The study's own analysis went as follows. Decombinator V4 was used to annotate the V gene, J gene and CDR3 of the TCR sequences. TCRs were defined as expanded if a significant change between any two time points was detected under a Poisson model with p below 0.0001. Abundances of TCRs were expressed as counts per million after normalisation to the total number of TCRs sequenced in each sample. TRAV1-2 paired with TRAJ12, TRAJ20 or TRAJ33 defined MAIT TCRs, while TRAV10 paired with TRAJ18 defined iNKT TCRs. A search of VDJdb, accessed on 1 November 2021, was run for TCRs annotated to CMV, EBV and SARS-CoV-2, with TCRs annotated for multiple antigens excluded. TCRdb ran its own pipeline on the public reads, namely fastp trimming at Q25 and MiXCR clone calling, and kept in-frame beta chains. All rows with the same CDR3 protein become a single entry with the most common DNA and genes. The V and J calls were determined by TCRdb, not by the authors. Across this sample there are about 29,000 distinct CDR3 sequences, with more than 3.5% seen only once. The ten largest clones capture less than 7.5% of the sample.

Trimmed from V: 4 bases; trimmed from J: 2 bases; junction bases lacking a gene match: 7. Spanning cysteine to phenylalanine, the CDR3 consists of 16 amino acids. Only the CDR3 region is kept as DNA, spanning 48 bases read in frame from base 1. For CDR1 and CDR2, the germline V gene (reference sequence) lists LNHNV and YYDKDF. This clonotype was seen at least ten times. It lacks a known antigen. The sample holds no much larger clone one base away, and base qualities are not on file. This clonotype was sampled from an adult who was a healthcare worker with PCR-confirmed SARS-CoV-2 infection or an uninfected control (not recorded which). This chain joins TRBV15 to TRBJ2-3; the central 9 bases match TRBD2. The material sequenced was whole blood. The CDR3 in this case is CATSMGREGVTDTQYF. The sequenced DNA is TGTGCCACCAGCATGGGGCGGGAGGGCGTCACAGATACGCAGTATTTT.